Sequencing of this T cell receptor (beta chain) was carried out in a study of blood T cell repertoires in COVID-19. About the research overall: The United States, Italy and Spain supplied acute and convalescent COVID-19 samples. Sources were T cells, B-cell-depleted T cells, or PBMCs; the material itself was cDNA or gDNA.

Assay used: immunoSEQ multiplex PCR; TCRdb lists only in-frame clones, some missing. The sample yields 130,000 to 150,000 clones, around 80% seen once. This sequence originates from a man in his sixties with active or convalescent COVID-19. Sequencing was carried out using peripheral blood.

CDR3 sequence: CASSQARGSNEQFF. CDR3 DNA: TGTGCCAGCAGCCAAGCCCGGGGAAGCAATGAGCAGTTCTTC. The V gene is TRBV3-1 (or the pseudogene TRBV3-2), the J gene TRBJ2-1; weak D call: TRBD2 (5 bases). With 1 base removed from V and 6 bases from J, the gap between germline ends came to 10 bases. From germline, CDR1 is LGHDT and CDR2 YNNKEL (reference sequence). This CDR3 is built from 14 residues.